Below are 30 T cell receptor beta chains sequenced from a single sample in a study of shared clonotypes between healthy human individuals. Only in-frame clones appear in the TCRdb table, and some are missing; sequencing was by immunoSEQ multiplex PCR. This sample has over 950,000 clones, with roughly 80% found just once. The specimen sequenced was memory CD4+ T cells from PBMCs. Subset noted: CD45RA-negative fraction. These receptor sequences come from a man younger than 30 in good health. Some clones in this sample may be carry-over from other donors' samples.

Worth noting for this clone: The missing conserved phenylalanine or tryptophan at the end of this CDR3 makes a read error likely. This chain joins TRBV7-3 and TRBJ1-1; 7 bases map to TRBD1. V was clipped by 6 bases and J by 6 bases; unmatched bases: 7. From germline, CDR1 is SGHTA and CDR2 FQGTGA. The CDR3 spans 13 residues. Here the CDR3 DNA reads TGTGCCAGCAGGCCTACAGGGGTATCTGAAGCTTTCGTT. It encodes CASRPTGVSEAFV.

This chain uses TRBV7-9 with TRBJ1-1; a weak D match, TRBD1 (5 bases). V shed 2 bases and J shed 11 bases, with 12 bases lying between them. The germline V gene has CDR1 SEHNR and CDR2 FQNEAQ (reference sequence). This CDR3 is built from 12 residues. As DNA, the CDR3 is TGTGCCAGCAGCTTACTCGGGGGAATTGCTTTCTTT. Translating it yields CASSLLGGIAFF.

V gene TRBV27 combines with J gene TRBJ2-1; unclear D gene. Trimming pared 0 bases from V and 0 bases from J, leaving 12 bases between. Looked up from germline, CDR1 is MNHEY and CDR2 is SMNVEV (reference sequence). The CDR3 consists of 17 residues. In DNA, the CDR3 is TGTGCCAGCAGTTTATCCCTCCCGCGGAGCTCCTACAATGAGCAGTTCTTC. This gives the protein CASSLSLPRSSYNEQFF.

The chain carries TRBV11-3 and TRBJ2-5; 10 nucleotides agree with TRBD2. The germline V gene encodes CDR1 SGHNT and CDR2 YENEEA. Unmatched junction bases numbered 7, after V lost 5 bases and J lost 4 bases. This CDR3 contains 15 residues. Here the CDR3 DNA reads TGTGCCAGCAGCCCGGGACTAGCGACCGCAGAGACCCAGTACTTC. It encodes CASSPGLATAETQYF. The full variable domain, its missing parts supplied by reference TRBV11-3 and TRBJ2-5, is EAGVVQSPRYKIIEKKQPVAFWCNPISGHNTLYWYLQNLGQGPELLIRYENEEAVDDSQLPKDRFSAERLKGVDSTLKIQPAELGDSAVYLCASSPGLATAETQYFGPGTRLLVL.

V and J are TRBV6-1 and TRBJ2-3, with a weak D call TRBD1 (6 bases). This CDR3 region has 14 residues. The V and J ends lost 5 bases and 4 bases respectively, with 13 bases between them. Germline lookup yields CDR1 MNHNS and CDR2 SASEGT. The DNA for the CDR3 is TGTGCCAGCAGTATCTCACAGGGAGCAGATACGCAGTATTTT. Encoded protein: CASSISQGADTQYF.

The rearrangement joins TRBV14 to TRBJ2-7; D gene ambiguous. The CDR3 loop spans 17 amino acids. Trimming removed 0 bases at V and 0 bases at J, with 15 bases between. Germline lookup yields CDR1 SGHDN and CDR2 FVKESK. This chain's CDR3 is CASSQDRAGASSYEQYF. The CDR3 DNA reads as TGTGCCAGCAGCCAAGATAGGGCAGGAGCGAGCTCCTACGAGCAGTACTTC.

V gene TRBV21-1 combines with J gene TRBJ2-2. TRBV21-1 is a listed pseudogene. The CDR3 has 14 residues. For the CDR3, the DNA is TGTGCCAGCAGGAATTACTGGGGCACCGGGGAGCTGTTTTTT. Its protein product is CASRNYWGTGELFF.

As concerns this clone: The sample has other DNA sequences that encode this CDR3 too. V is TRBV7-8 and J is TRBJ2-1; 7 nucleotides match TRBD2. Trimming at V came to 4 bases and at J to 0 bases, leaving 3 bases not matched to a gene. Germline loops: CDR1 SGHVS, CDR2 FQNEAQ. CDR3 length equals 15 residues. The DNA for the CDR3 is TGTGCCAGCAGCTCCACTAGCGCCTCCTACAATGAGCAGTTCTTC. Amino acids: CASSSTSASYNEQFF.

This clone showed up just a few times. A read error may produce the germline difference seen at one junction end. The chain recombines TRBV7-9 with TRBJ2-5; TRBD1 matches 8 bases. In germline, CDR1 is SEHNR, CDR2 FQNEAQ (reference sequence). The CDR3 length is 14 residues. The CDR3 DNA reads TGTGCCAGCAGCCCCACAGGGGGTCAAGGGACCCAGTACTTC. Amino acid sequence: CASSPTGGQGTQYF.

This rearrangement joins TRBV11-3 to TRBJ2-3, with D possibly TRBD2 on 6 matching bases. The V gene lost 5 bases and the J gene lost 3 bases, with 12 bases spanning the gap. The CDR3 is made up of 14 amino acids. Germline assignment: CDR1 SGHNT and CDR2 YENEEA. The CDR3 reads CASSLGGWTDTQYF. The DNA of the CDR3 is TGTGCCAGCAGCCTTGGGGGGTGGACAGATACGCAGTATTTT. The full variable domain, its missing parts supplied by reference TRBV11-3 and TRBJ2-3, is EAGVVQSPRYKIIEKKQPVAFWCNPISGHNTLYWYLQNLGQGPELLIRYENEEAVDDSQLPKDRFSAERLKGVDSTLKIQPAELGDSAVYLCASSLGGWTDTQYFGPGTRLTVL.

The chain joins TRBV11-2 to TRBJ2-7; TRBD2 matches 8 bases. There are 13 residues in the CDR3. Germline-derived CDR1 and CDR2 are SGHAT and FQNNGV. After removal of 10 bases from V and 6 bases from J, the junction contained 11 bases not matched to a gene. The DNA for the CDR3 is TGTGCCATCTCCGGGGGGGCTGGCGGCGAGCAGTACTTC. It is translated as CAISGGAGGEQYF.

The chain links TRBV28 to TRBJ1-3; D ambiguous. V was shortened by 0 bases and J by 0 bases, with 6 bases between the two germline ends. Germline-derived CDR1 and CDR2 are MDHEN and SYDVKM. The CDR3 spans 15 residues. CDR3 DNA sequence: TGTGCCAGCAGTTTATGGTACAGCTCTGGAAACACCATATATTTT. Translating it yields CASSLWYSSGNTIYF.

In its sample, this clone was seen a few times. The genes are TRBV29-1 and TRBJ1-2, with D unclear. This CDR3 comprises 13 residues. Germline loops: CDR1 SQVTM, CDR2 ANQGSEA. The V and J ends lost 0 bases and 4 bases respectively, with 9 bases between them. The CDR3 DNA reads as TGCAGCGTTGAAGATCTGGGCAGCTATGGCTACACCTTC. Its translation: CSVEDLGSYGYTF. The full variable domain, with the rest looked up from reference TRBV29-1 and TRBJ1-2, is SAVISQKPSRDICQRGTSLTIQCQVDSQVTMMFWYRQQPGQSLTLIATANQGSEATYESGFVIDKFPISRPNLTFSTLTVSNMSPEDSSIYLCSVEDLGSYGYTFGSGTRLTVV.

The V gene is TRBV19, the J gene TRBJ2-7; D is unresolved. Germline V gene sequence: CDR1 LNHDA, CDR2 SQIVND (reference sequence). This CDR3 comprises 15 residues. The V end was cut by 0 bases, the J end by 3 bases, with 12 bases between. The CDR3 bases are TGTGCCAGTAGTATAGAGGCGGTCAGAGTCTACGAGCAGTACTTC. It codes for CASSIEAVRVYEQYF.

The V gene is TRBV2, the J gene TRBJ1-1, with unresolved D. The CDR3 contains 15 residues. V shed 4 bases and J shed 5 bases, with 17 bases lying between them. Germline V gives CDR1 SNHLY, CDR2 FYNNEI. In nucleotides, the CDR3 is TGTGCCAGCAGTGTATCCGGGTTGGGGAGGACTGAAGCTTTCTTT. The encoded protein is CASSVSGLGRTEAFF.

This clone was counted once. The chain is built from TRBV30 and TRBJ1-5; maybe TRBD1 (5 bases). Trimming removed 7 bases from V and 7 bases from J, with 14 bases in between. Germline V gene data show CDR1 as GTSNPN and CDR2 as SVGIG (reference sequence). CDR3 size: 12 residues. The CDR3 spells CASAGGGQPQHF. As DNA, the CDR3 is TGTGCCTCGGCGGGGGGGGGACAGCCCCAGCATTTT.

The V gene is TRBV20-1, the J gene TRBJ2-7; no clear D. The CDR3 runs 11 residues. Trimming cost V 5 bases and J 3 bases, with 8 bases left between them. The V gene's germline CDR1 is DFQATT and CDR2 SNEGSKA (reference sequence). CDR3: CSAVPGYEQYF. CDR3 DNA sequence: TGCAGTGCTGTTCCAGGCTACGAGCAGTACTTC.

CDR3 sequence reads: CASSLGASGAYNEQFF. In DNA form, the CDR3 reads TGTGCCAGCAGCTTAGGGGCTAGCGGGGCCTACAATGAGCAGTTCTTC. J is TRBJ2-1 and V is TRBV7-9; TRBD2 matches at 9 bases. V was pared by 1 base and J by 2 bases, with 3 bases of the junction left unmatched. Germline lookup yields CDR1 SEHNR and CDR2 FQNEAQ (reference sequence). The CDR3 runs 16 residues.

The chain is built from TRBV5-4 and TRBJ2-3, with D possibly TRBD2 on 6 matching bases. CDR1 is SGHNT, CDR2 YYREEE, per germline (reference sequence). Trimming removed 4 bases from V and 2 bases from J, with 17 bases in between. CDR3 length: 16 residues. The CDR3 DNA is TGTGCCAGCAGCCCGGACGGCGGGACCTACACAGATACGCAGTATTTT. Translating gives CASSPDGGTYTDTQYF.

This chain connects TRBV11-2 to TRBJ2-7; a possible D gene is TRBD2 (6 bases). CDR3 length: 12 amino acids. CDR1 and CDR2 from the germline V gene are SGHAT and FQNNGV. Trimming cost V 5 bases and J 4 bases, with 9 bases left between them. CDR3 nucleotides: TGTGCCAGCAGCCAGGGACTGTACGAGCAGTACTTC. Residues: CASSQGLYEQYF.

This chain uses TRBV27 with TRBJ2-7, with TRBD2 identical over 7 bases. Germline V lookup: CDR1 MNHEY, CDR2 SMNVEV (reference sequence). CDR3 length: 16 amino acids. J was trimmed by 2 bases and V by 1 base; bases with no gene match: 8. The CDR3, as DNA: TGTGCCAGCAGTTTATTCGGGGGAGGGCCCCCCTACGAGCAGTACTTC. Its protein is CASSLFGGGPPYEQYF.

As to this clone: Other DNA sequences within the sample encode an identical CDR3. For the CDR3, the DNA is TGCGCCAGCAGCTTGTTACAGAACACCGGGGAGCTGTTTTTT. Translating gives CASSLLQNTGELFF. The gene calls are TRBV5-1 and TRBJ2-2; D is unresolved. The V end was cut by 1 base, the J end by 1 base, with 5 bases between. CDR1 and CDR2 (germline): SGHRS, YFSETQ. The CDR3 extends over 14 amino acids.

This rearrangement joins TRBV18 to TRBJ2-7; no reliable D call. The CDR3 extends over 13 amino acids. The V gene's germline CDR1 is KGHSH and CDR2 LQKENI. V gave up 3 bases and J gave up 4 bases, with 10 bases separating them. CDR3 nucleotides: TGTGCCAGCTCACCCTTAGGGTCATACGAGCAGTACTTC. Its translation is CASSPLGSYEQYF.

This clone was counted between two and nine times. V is TRBV9 and J is TRBJ2-3; D may correspond to TRBD1 or TRBD2 (5 bases each). The V gene's germline CDR1 is SGDLS and CDR2 YYNGEE. This CDR3 is 15 amino acids long. The V gene lost 3 bases and the J gene lost 4 bases, with 15 bases spanning the gap. Here the CDR3 DNA reads TGTGCCAGCAGCGCGAGGGACCGACGTTCAGATACGCAGTATTTT. Translated, it gives CASSARDRRSDTQYF.

The rearrangement joins TRBV5-6 to TRBJ2-7, with 7 bases aligning to TRBD1. The ends lost 4 bases at V and 0 bases at J; junction bases unmatched: 7. The CDR3 totals 15 residues. The germline V gene has CDR1 SGHDT and CDR2 YYEEEE. CDR3 amino acids: CASSRAWTGSYEQYF. DNA for the CDR3: TGTGCCAGCAGCAGGGCTTGGACAGGCTCCTACGAGCAGTACTTC.

This clone has just a few counts. The chain has TRBV29-1 and TRBJ1-1; D unclear. V shed 7 bases and J shed 8 bases, with 14 bases lying between them. In germline, CDR1 is SQVTM, CDR2 ANQGSEA. The CDR3 loop spans 11 amino acids. CDR3: CSAFDEDEAFF. CDR3 bases: TGCAGCGCCTTCGACGAGGACGAAGCTTTCTTT.

The chain is built from TRBV27 and TRBJ1-4; TRBD1 matches 7 bases. The germline V gene has CDR1 MNHEY and CDR2 SMNVEV (reference sequence). The CDR3 contains 14 residues. J gave up 4 bases and V 4 bases, and 3 bases lay outside the gene matches. CDR3 in DNA: TGTGCCAGCAGTTCGGGACAGTATAATGAAAAACTGTTTTTT. This sequence encodes CASSSGQYNEKLFF.

The count of this clone is one. V and J are TRBV6-5 and TRBJ2-1, with D uncertain. The CDR3 spans 13 residues. CDR1 is MNHEY and CDR2 is SVGAGI in the germline V gene. The ends were cut back, 6 bases at V and 4 bases at J, with 10 bases in the middle. DNA of the CDR3: TGTGCCAGCAGATACCGCCAGTACAATGAGCAGTTCTTC. It codes for CASRYRQYNEQFF.

Of note for this clone: Different DNA sequences within this sample yield the same CDR3. This chain links TRBV28 with TRBJ2-6, with D possibly being TRBD1 or TRBD2 (5 bases each). The CDR3 totals 15 residues. Germline values: CDR1 MDHEN, CDR2 SYDVKM. Trimming took off 3 bases at V and 1 base at J, with 7 bases between the two ends. The CDR3, as DNA: TGTGCCAGCAGTTTTGGGGGATCTGGGGCCAACGTCCTGACTTTC. Translation: CASSFGGSGANVLTF.

This chain links TRBV28 with TRBJ1-2; D unresolved. The CDR3 consists of 15 residues. CDR1 MDHEN and CDR2 SYDVKM come from the germline V gene. V lost 8 bases to trimming and J lost 4 bases, with 20 bases between them. The CDR3 DNA is TGTGCCAGCCACTCCGAGCCGGGGTTGAGCTATGGCTACACCTTC. It is translated as CASHSEPGLSYGYTF.